The rows below give T cell receptor beta chains drawn from one sample of a study of cytomegalovirus exposure and HLA in healthy donors. The protocol was immunoSEQ multiplex PCR, while the TCRdb copy is restricted to in-frame clones and leaves out a portion. The sample contains fewer than 200,000 clones, around 75% of which appear only once. Input material: PBMCs. All receptors come from a woman aged 30 to 39 in good health and CMV-seronegative. Each CDR3 is given with its conserved first and last residue. Each record gives: V gene, CDR3 length, J gene, clone size, D gene, CDR3 protein, CDR3 DNA. A D gene is named only where the DNA matches it firmly. Size values are once, few and many counts, or a class for expanded clones, and some rows have none.

v_call: TRBV5-1; cdr3_length: 13; j_call: TRBJ1-1; clone_size: NA; d_call: TRBD1; cdr3_aa: CASSREGAGEAFF; cdr3_nt: TGCGCCAGCAGTCGGGAGGGGGCGGGTGAAGCTTTCTTT
v_call: TRBV7-2; cdr3_length: 15; j_call: TRBJ2-7; clone_size: NA; d_call: TRBD2; cdr3_aa: CASSREGPATYEQYF; cdr3_nt: TGTGCCAGCAGCCGGGAGGGCCCCGCTACCTACGAGCAGTACTTC
v_call: TRBV7-2; cdr3_length: 12; j_call: TRBJ2-5; clone_size: few; d_call: NA; cdr3_aa: CASSLDVGTQYF; cdr3_nt: TGTGCCAGCAGCTTAGATGTCGGGACCCAGTACTTC
v_call: TRBV5-6; cdr3_length: 14; j_call: TRBJ2-5; clone_size: NA; d_call: NA; cdr3_aa: CASSLAGRTPGQYF; cdr3_nt: TGTGCCAGCAGCTTGGCCGGTAGGACACCAGGTCAGTACTTC
v_call: TRBV7-8; cdr3_length: 14; j_call: TRBJ2-1; clone_size: NA; d_call: NA; cdr3_aa: CASSLRGPYNEQFF; cdr3_nt: TGTGCCAGCAGCTTACGAGGGCCGTACAATGAGCAGTTCTTC
v_call: TRBV2; cdr3_length: 13; j_call: TRBJ1-1; clone_size: NA; d_call: NA; cdr3_aa: CASRREMNTEAFF; cdr3_nt: TGTGCCAGCAGAAGGGAGATGAACACTGAAGCTTTCTTT
v_call: TRBV5-1; cdr3_length: 14; j_call: TRBJ1-2; clone_size: NA; d_call: NA; cdr3_aa: CASSLEILTYGYTF; cdr3_nt: TGCGCCAGCAGCTTGGAGATTCTCACATATGGCTACACCTTC
v_call: TRBV7-9; cdr3_length: 13; j_call: TRBJ2-1; clone_size: NA; d_call: NA; cdr3_aa: CASTEGSYNEQFF; cdr3_nt: TGTGCCAGCACAGAGGGCTCCTACAATGAGCAGTTCTTC
v_call: TRBV19; cdr3_length: 16; j_call: TRBJ1-2; clone_size: NA; d_call: TRBD1; cdr3_aa: CASSIRGGISNYGYTF; cdr3_nt: TGTGCCAGTAGTATCCGAGGGGGCATTTCTAACTATGGCTACACCTTC
v_call: TRBV9; cdr3_length: 15; j_call: TRBJ2-1; clone_size: NA; d_call: TRBD2; cdr3_aa: CASSPRSGTYNEQFF; cdr3_nt: TGTGCCAGCAGCCCCCGGAGCGGGACCTACAATGAGCAGTTCTTC
v_call: TRBV4-2; cdr3_length: 17; j_call: TRBJ2-1; clone_size: few; d_call: NA; cdr3_aa: CASSRNGRTSSYNEQFF; cdr3_nt: TGTGCCAGCAGCCGAAACGGGAGAACCAGCTCCTACAATGAGCAGTTCTTC
v_call: TRBV4-2; cdr3_length: 14; j_call: TRBJ1-1; clone_size: NA; d_call: NA; cdr3_aa: CASSPLGSSTEAFF; cdr3_nt: TGTGCCAGCAGCCCTCTGGGCTCGAGCACTGAAGCTTTCTTT
v_call: TRBV2; cdr3_length: 15; j_call: TRBJ2-7; clone_size: NA; d_call: NA; cdr3_aa: CASSLTGRVAYEQYF; cdr3_nt: TGTGCCAGCAGCCTCACAGGGAGGGTAGCCTACGAGCAGTACTTC
v_call: TRBV5-5; cdr3_length: 12; j_call: TRBJ2-7; clone_size: NA; d_call: NA; cdr3_aa: CASSSPESEQYF; cdr3_nt: TGTGCCAGCAGCTCACCCGAGAGTGAGCAGTACTTC
v_call: TRBV7-3; cdr3_length: 16; j_call: TRBJ2-2; clone_size: NA; d_call: NA; cdr3_aa: CASSTQAAGNSGELFF; cdr3_nt: TGTGCCAGCAGCACCCAGGCTGCTGGTAATTCTGGGGAGCTGTTTTTT
v_call: TRBV7-6; cdr3_length: 13; j_call: TRBJ2-3; clone_size: NA; d_call: NA; cdr3_aa: CASARAPTDTQYF; cdr3_nt: TGTGCCAGTGCTCGAGCACCCACAGATACGCAGTATTTT
v_call: TRBV19; cdr3_length: 13; j_call: TRBJ2-7; clone_size: NA; d_call: NA; cdr3_aa: CASKGSRGVEQYF; cdr3_nt: TGTGCCAGTAAGGGGTCCAGGGGAGTCGAGCAGTACTTC
v_call: TRBV5-4; cdr3_length: 15; j_call: TRBJ1-2; clone_size: NA; d_call: NA; cdr3_aa: CASSLGGSLNYGYTF; cdr3_nt: TGTGCCAGCAGCTTGGGGGGCAGCCTTAACTATGGCTACACCTTC
v_call: TRBV25-1; cdr3_length: 13; j_call: TRBJ1-2; clone_size: few; d_call: TRBD1; cdr3_aa: CASSVGGDYGYTF; cdr3_nt: TGTGCCAGCAGTGTAGGGGGCGACTATGGCTACACCTTC
v_call: TRBV19; cdr3_length: 14; j_call: TRBJ2-7; clone_size: NA; d_call: NA; cdr3_aa: CASTPSAGHYEQYF; cdr3_nt: TGTGCCAGTACCCCGTCGGCGGGGCACTACGAGCAGTACTTC
v_call: TRBV9; cdr3_length: 16; j_call: TRBJ1-5; clone_size: NA; d_call: NA; cdr3_aa: CASSVLAPSTMQPQHF; cdr3_nt: TGTGCCAGCAGCGTATTAGCCCCCTCCACTATGCAGCCCCAGCATTTT
v_call: TRBV5-4; cdr3_length: 15; j_call: TRBJ2-3; clone_size: NA; d_call: TRBD1; cdr3_aa: CASSSRTGGTDTQYF; cdr3_nt: TGTGCCAGCAGCTCCCGGACAGGGGGCACAGATACGCAGTATTTT
v_call: TRBV6-1; cdr3_length: 14; j_call: TRBJ1-1; clone_size: NA; d_call: NA; cdr3_aa: CASSELQGNTEAFF; cdr3_nt: TGTGCCAGCAGTGAGTTACAGGGGAACACTGAAGCTTTCTTT
v_call: TRBV7-2; cdr3_length: 14; j_call: TRBJ2-7; clone_size: NA; d_call: TRBD2; cdr3_aa: CASSRGLAAYEQYF; cdr3_nt: TGTGCCAGCAGCCGGGGACTAGCGGCCTACGAGCAGTACTTC
v_call: TRBV7-9; cdr3_length: 14; j_call: TRBJ1-2; clone_size: NA; d_call: NA; cdr3_aa: CASSFSAGNYGYTF; cdr3_nt: TGTGCCAGCAGCTTCTCTGCAGGGAACTATGGCTACACCTTC
v_call: TRBV7-2; cdr3_length: 13; j_call: TRBJ2-7; clone_size: once; d_call: TRBD1; cdr3_aa: CASSSDRGREQYF; cdr3_nt: TGTGCCAGCAGCTCGGACAGGGGGCGCGAGCAGTACTTC
v_call: TRBV5-6; cdr3_length: 13; j_call: TRBJ2-3; clone_size: NA; d_call: NA; cdr3_aa: CASSLTSTDTQYF; cdr3_nt: TGTGCCAGCAGCTTGACTAGCACAGATACGCAGTATTTT
v_call: TRBV7-9; cdr3_length: 13; j_call: TRBJ2-2; clone_size: NA; d_call: TRBD1; cdr3_aa: CAGGQGSTGELFF; cdr3_nt: TGTGCCGGGGGACAGGGCTCGACCGGGGAGCTGTTTTTT
v_call: TRBV7-9; cdr3_length: 15; j_call: TRBJ1-2; clone_size: NA; d_call: TRBD1; cdr3_aa: CSSSVSLQGANGYTF; cdr3_nt: TGTTCCAGCAGCGTATCCCTACAGGGGGCAAATGGCTACACCTTC
v_call: TRBV2; cdr3_length: 14; j_call: TRBJ1-4; clone_size: NA; d_call: TRBD1; cdr3_aa: CASNKGQHNEKLFF; cdr3_nt: TGTGCCAGCAACAAGGGACAGCATAATGAAAAACTGTTTTTT
v_call: TRBV5-4; cdr3_length: 16; j_call: TRBJ2-3; clone_size: NA; d_call: TRBD2; cdr3_aa: CASSSPTSGRKDTQYF; cdr3_nt: TGTGCCAGCAGCTCACCGACTAGCGGGAGAAAAGATACGCAGTATTTT
v_call: TRBV5-1; cdr3_length: 14; j_call: TRBJ1-1; clone_size: NA; d_call: NA; cdr3_aa: CASGQTGRQTEAFF; cdr3_nt: TGCGCCAGCGGTCAAACAGGGAGACAAACTGAAGCTTTCTTT
v_call: TRBV5-6; cdr3_length: 14; j_call: TRBJ2-5; clone_size: few; d_call: NA; cdr3_aa: CASSRVVGQETQYF; cdr3_nt: TGTGCCAGCAGTCGGGTGGTTGGGCAAGAGACCCAGTACTTC
v_call: TRBV7-6; cdr3_length: 13; j_call: TRBJ1-2; clone_size: NA; d_call: TRBD1; cdr3_aa: CASSTQGQRGYTF; cdr3_nt: TGTGCCAGCAGCACACAGGGGCAACGAGGCTACACCTTC
v_call: TRBV13; cdr3_length: 14; j_call: TRBJ1-2; clone_size: few; d_call: NA; cdr3_aa: CASSPQRSGVGYTF; cdr3_nt: TGTGCCAGCAGCCCCCAACGCTCAGGGGTTGGCTACACCTTC
v_call: TRBV19; cdr3_length: 16; j_call: TRBJ2-1; clone_size: once; d_call: TRBD2; cdr3_aa: CASSRGLGISYNEQFF; cdr3_nt: TGTGCCAGTAGTAGGGGACTAGGAATCTCCTACAATGAGCAGTTCTTC
v_call: TRBV6-5; cdr3_length: 14; j_call: TRBJ2-5; clone_size: NA; d_call: TRBD1; cdr3_aa: CASSPDRAWETQYF; cdr3_nt: TGTGCCAGCAGCCCTGACAGGGCGTGGGAGACCCAGTACTTC
v_call: TRBV4-2; cdr3_length: 16; j_call: TRBJ2-7; clone_size: NA; d_call: TRBD2; cdr3_aa: CASSQGTSGGSYEQYF; cdr3_nt: TGTGCCAGCAGCCAAGGGACTAGCGGGGGCTCCTACGAGCAGTACTTC
v_call: TRBV27; cdr3_length: 16; j_call: TRBJ2-1; clone_size: NA; d_call: NA; cdr3_aa: CASTPGLAGQLNEQFF; cdr3_nt: TGTGCCAGCACACCCGGATTGGCGGGCCAACTCAATGAGCAGTTCTTC
v_call: TRBV7-9; cdr3_length: 15; j_call: TRBJ2-7; clone_size: NA; d_call: NA; cdr3_aa: CASSLDRGRSYEQYF; cdr3_nt: TGTGCCAGCAGCTTAGACCGCGGGCGCTCCTACGAGCAGTACTTC